The rows below give T cell receptor beta chains drawn from one sample of a study of blood T cell repertoires in COVID-19. The repertoire was sequenced with immunoSEQ multiplex PCR; TCRdb's copy has only in-frame clones and lacks some. Among under 250,000 clones listed, approximately 86% were seen once. Material: peripheral blood. The receptors here all came from a woman in her seventies with active or convalescent COVID-19. CDR3s include the opening cysteine and the closing phenylalanine or tryptophan. A D gene is named only where the DNA matches it firmly. Size is stated for part of the rows, as once, few or many counts, or as a class when the clone is expanded.

-,TRBD1,TRBJ2-1,TRBV5-6,CASSLRDSSPREQFF,TGTGCCAGCAGCTTGAGGGACAGCTCCCCTAGAGAGCAGTTCTTC
-,TRBD1,TRBJ2-5,TRBV4-2,CASSQQPGTAGTTQYF,TGTGCCAGCAGCCAACAACCCGGGACAGCCGGCACGACCCAGTACTTC
-,TRBD1,TRBJ1-2,TRBV19,CASREQGHYGYTF,TGTGCCAGTAGAGAACAGGGGCACTATGGCTACACCTTC
-,-,TRBJ2-1,TRBV18,CASSPGTAGDQQFF,TGTGCCAGCTCTCCCGGAACTGCAGGGGACCAGCAGTTCTTC
few,-,TRBJ1-5,TRBV19,CASRGDEPQHF,TGTGCCAGCAGGGGAGACGAGCCCCAGCATTTT
-,TRBD2,TRBJ2-7,TRBV6-2/TRBV6-3,CASSYGYGGTLIERYEQYF,TGTGCCAGCAGTTACGGGTACGGGGGGACCCTCATCGAGCGCTACGAGCAGTACTTC
once,-,TRBJ2-7,TRBV24-1,CATSAGPSLYEQYF,TGTGCCACCAGTGCCGGACCTAGCCTTTACGAGCAGTACTTC
once,-,TRBJ1-1,TRBV18,CASSPPQGAGDFF,TGTGCCAGCTCACCACCGCAAGGGGCCGGCGATTTCTTT
-,TRBD1,TRBJ1-4,TRBV18,CASFPGQGTSTNEKLFF,TGTGCCAGCTTTCCGGGACAGGGCACCTCAACTAATGAAAAACTGTTTTTT
-,-,TRBJ2-7,TRBV4-3,CASSQDSQVPYEQYF,TGCGCCAGCAGCCAAGATAGTCAGGTCCCCTACGAGCAGTACTTC